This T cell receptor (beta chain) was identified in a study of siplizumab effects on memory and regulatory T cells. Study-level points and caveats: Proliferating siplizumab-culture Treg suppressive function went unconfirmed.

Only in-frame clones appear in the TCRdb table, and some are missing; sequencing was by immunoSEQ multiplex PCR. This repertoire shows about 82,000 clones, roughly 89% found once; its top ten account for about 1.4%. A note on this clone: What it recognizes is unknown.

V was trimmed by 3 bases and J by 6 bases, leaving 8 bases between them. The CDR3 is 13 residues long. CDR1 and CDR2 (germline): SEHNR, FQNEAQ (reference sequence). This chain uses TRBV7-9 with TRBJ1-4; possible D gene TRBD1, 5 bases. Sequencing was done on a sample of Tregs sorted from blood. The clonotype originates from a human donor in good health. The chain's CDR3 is CASSFLGDEKLFF. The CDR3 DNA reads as TGTGCCAGCAGCTTCTTGGGGGATGAAAAACTGTTTTTT.